Listed below are T cell receptor beta chains from one sample, sequenced in a study of CD8 T cells in Susac syndrome. TCRdb re-called the immunoSEQ multiplex PCR reads with MiXCR, one entry per CDR3 protein. Among under 350,000 distinct CDR3 sequences, just over 90% were seen once, and the ten largest hold 0.065%. The sample was CD4+ T cells from PBMCs. The receptor set was obtained from a human donor with multiple sclerosis. Each CDR3 is given with its conserved first and last residue. D genes are given only for firm matches. Size is omitted from some rows. Given values are once, few, many or a class for expanded clones.

TRBV5-4	TRBJ2-3	-	-	CASSPSGRITDTQYF	TGTGCCAGCTCCCCGAGCGGCAGGATCACAGATACGCAGTATTTT
TRBV5-1	TRBJ1-5	-	-	CASSLSPSGNQPQHF	TGCGCCAGCAGCTTGTCCCCATCCGGGAATCAGCCCCAGCATTTT
TRBV7-9	TRBJ2-3	-	-	CASSVRQGGSTDTQYF	TGTGCCAGCAGCGTAAGACAGGGAGGGAGCACAGATACGCAGTATTTT
TRBV6-1	TRBJ2-6	-	-	CASSDLRQGSSGANVLTF	TGTGCCAGCAGTGACTTAAGGCAGGGGAGCTCTGGGGCCAACGTCCTGACTTTC
TRBV12-3/TRBV12-4	TRBJ2-7	-	-	CASSLGRTASYEQYF	TGTGCCAGCAGTTTAGGGCGGACAGCCTCCTACGAGCAGTACTTC
TRBV7-2	TRBJ2-1	-	TRBD2	CASTQRGGRFHEQFF	TGTGCCAGCACCCAACGGGGCGGGAGGTTTCATGAGCAGTTCTTC
TRBV19	TRBJ1-5	once	TRBD1	CASRTQGAGNQPQHF	TGTGCCAGTAGGACACAGGGGGCCGGGAATCAGCCCCAGCATTTT
TRBV7-9	TRBJ2-5	-	-	CASDWTFGTQYF	TGTGCCAGCGACTGGACCTTCGGGACCCAGTACTTC
TRBV6-2/TRBV6-3	TRBJ2-7	once	TRBD1	CASSYGDRAIYEQYF	TGTGCCAGCAGTTACGGGGACAGGGCGATCTACGAGCAGTACTTC
TRBV29-1	TRBJ1-1	-	-	CSVAEVGNEAFF	TGCAGCGTTGCCGAAGTTGGGAATGAAGCTTTCTTT
TRBV18	TRBJ1-1	few	TRBD1	CASSLEGQGTEAFF	TGTGCCAGCTCTCTCGAAGGACAGGGCACTGAAGCTTTCTTT
TRBV6-4	TRBJ1-5	once	-	CASSYNTNQPQHF	TGTGCCAGCAGCTATAATACCAATCAGCCCCAGCATTTT
TRBV10-3	TRBJ2-1	-	-	CAISGGSSYNEQFF	TGTGCCATCAGTGGGGGAAGCTCCTACAATGAGCAGTTCTTC
TRBV7-9	TRBJ1-1	-	-	CASSFYGGPLSETAFF	TGTGCCAGCAGCTTCTACGGGGGACCCCTGTCTGAGACAGCTTTCTTT
TRBV9	TRBJ1-1	-	-	CASSVDTYTEAFF	TGTGCCAGCAGCGTGGACACTTACACTGAAGCTTTCTTT
TRBV5-1	TRBJ1-1	-	-	CASSLELGRTEAFF	TGCGCCAGCAGCTTGGAGTTAGGGAGGACTGAAGCTTTCTTT
TRBV3-1	TRBJ2-2	once	-	CASSHARGASSGELFF	TGTGCCAGCAGCCACGCGCGAGGGGCGAGTTCCGGGGAGCTGTTTTTT
TRBV29-1	TRBJ1-2	-	TRBD1	CSVPGQRDYGYTF	TGCAGCGTCCCGGGACAGAGGGACTATGGCTACACCTTC
TRBV12-3/TRBV12-4	TRBJ2-2	-	-	CASSLFSLGGGELFF	TGTGCCAGCAGTTTATTCTCTCTCGGCGGCGGGGAGCTGTTTTTT
TRBV20-1	TRBJ2-5	-	-	CSAVTTDRIKTQYF	TGCAGTGCCGTGACGACAGACCGTATTAAGACCCAGTACTTC
TRBV19	TRBJ2-6	once	-	CASRWGGGANVLTF	TGTGCCAGTAGGTGGGGTGGTGGGGCCAACGTCCTGACTTTC
TRBV7-2	TRBJ1-2	-	-	CASRGLGGNYGYTF	TGTGCCAGCAGGGGTTTAGGGGGGAACTATGGCTACACCTTC
TRBV29-1	TRBJ2-3	-	-	CSVEVAGRTDTQYF	TGCAGCGTTGAAGTGGCGGGACGTACAGATACGCAGTATTTT
TRBV21-1	TRBJ1-1	-	-	CASSKGQGRRTEAFF	TGTGCCAGCAGCAAAGGCCAAGGGAGGCGCACTGAAGCTTTCTTT
TRBV20-1	TRBJ1-2	-	-	CSADPTASNYGYTF	TGCAGTGCCGACCCGACAGCTTCTAACTATGGCTACACCTTC
TRBV7-3	TRBJ2-1	-	-	CASSYSRSGPNEQFF	TGTGCCAGCAGCTACTCCAGGAGCGGCCCTAATGAGCAGTTCTTC
TRBV7-9	TRBJ1-6	-	-	CASSRQPNSPLHF	TGTGCCAGCAGCCGACAACCTAATTCACCCCTCCACTTT
TRBV27	TRBJ2-1	-	TRBD2	CASSPRGSGRLVPYNEQFF	TGTGCCAGCAGCCCTAGGGGTAGCGGGAGACTGGTCCCCTACAATGAGCAGTTCTTC
TRBV5-1	TRBJ1-2	-	TRBD1	CASSWTGGNYGYTF	TGCGCCAGCAGCTGGACAGGGGGCAACTATGGCTACACCTTC
TRBV7-2	TRBJ1-6	-	-	CASSFPPGPLHF	TGTGCCAGCAGCTTTCCCCCCGGACCCCTCCACTTT
TRBV2	TRBJ2-7	few	-	CASSVRQALNYEQYF	TGTGCCAGCAGTGTAAGGCAGGCCCTGAACTACGAGCAGTACTTC
TRBV5-6	TRBJ2-1	-	-	CASSWAASEQFF	TGTGCCAGCAGCTGGGCGGCGAGTGAGCAGTTCTTC
TRBV18	TRBJ1-5	once	TRBD1	CASSETGQVAGQPQHF	TGTGCCAGCTCCGAAACGGGACAGGTTGCCGGTCAGCCCCAGCATTTT
TRBV10-3	TRBJ1-1	-	-	CAIRDRLETEAFF	TGTGCCATCCGAGACAGGCTGGAAACTGAAGCTTTCTTT
TRBV4-1	TRBJ1-4	-	TRBD1	CASSLTGTTNEKLFF	TGCGCCAGCAGCCTGACAGGGACAACTAATGAAAAACTGTTTTTT
TRBV19	TRBJ1-2	-	-	CASSIDFSGPGRNGYTF	TGTGCCAGTAGTATAGACTTCTCTGGGCCAGGGCGTAATGGCTACACCTTC
TRBV18	TRBJ1-1	-	-	CASSPRITRNTEAFF	TGTGCCAGCTCACCGAGGATTACACGGAACACTGAAGCTTTCTTT
TRBV7-9	TRBJ1-4	-	-	CASSYAHTGGLFF	TGTGCCAGCAGCTATGCCCATACGGGAGGACTGTTTTTT
TRBV7-2	TRBJ2-3	-	-	CASSPLGVRTVDTQYF	TGTGCCAGCAGCCCATTAGGTGTTCGGACAGTCGATACGCAGTATTTT
TRBV5-8	TRBJ2-3	-	-	CASSPQRDTQYF	TGTGCCAGCAGCCCTCAAAGAGATACGCAGTATTTT
TRBV3-1	TRBJ2-7	-	-	CASSQKIGSGVPSYEQYF	TGTGCCAGCAGCCAAAAGATTGGGTCTGGGGTACCCAGCTACGAGCAGTACTTC
TRBV19	TRBJ2-1	-	TRBD1	CASSRTGAGGGSEQFF	TGTGCCAGTAGTAGAACGGGGGCAGGGGGCGGGTCAGAGCAGTTCTTC
TRBV6-6	TRBJ2-3	few	-	CASSYDRGDTQYF	TGTGCCAGCAGTTACGATCGCGGAGATACGCAGTATTTT
TRBV5-4	TRBJ2-3	-	-	CASSLDTGDTQYF	TGTGCCAGCAGCTTGGACACCGGGGATACGCAGTATTTT
TRBV29-1	TRBJ2-3	-	TRBD2	CSVVTSGGPTDTQYF	TGCAGCGTAGTTACTAGCGGGGGTCCGACAGATACGCAGTATTTT
TRBV12-3/TRBV12-4	TRBJ2-5	-	TRBD2	CASSLALAGRETQYF	TGTGCCAGCAGTTTAGCCCTAGCGGGCAGAGAGACCCAGTACTTC
TRBV19	TRBJ2-1	-	TRBD1	CASSGGQGRDNEQFF	TGTGCCAGTAGTGGGGGACAGGGGAGAGACAATGAGCAGTTCTTC
TRBV7-9	TRBJ2-4	-	TRBD1	CASSPSGQGFIQYF	TGTGCCAGCAGCCCCTCGGGACAGGGCTTTATTCAGTACTTC
TRBV5-1	TRBJ2-1	once	TRBD1	CASSLGTGVYNEQFF	TGCGCCAGCAGCCTAGGGACAGGGGTTTACAATGAGCAGTTCTTC
TRBV7-9	TRBJ2-2	-	-	CASSPERGRDTGELFF	TGTGCCAGCAGCCCCGAGAGGGGCCGCGACACCGGGGAGCTGTTTTTT
TRBV14	TRBJ1-3	-	-	CASSQVPGHTIYF	TGTGCCAGCAGCCAAGTGCCGGGGCACACCATATATTTT
TRBV9	TRBJ2-5	-	-	CASSVGVRDGQETQYF	TGTGCCAGCAGCGTAGGTGTGCGGGATGGTCAAGAGACCCAGTACTTC
TRBV11-3	TRBJ2-3	few	-	CASRKTDTQYF	TGTGCCAGCAGGAAAACAGATACGCAGTATTTT
TRBV10-3	TRBJ1-1	-	-	CAINTGRESTEAFF	TGTGCCATCAACACCGGCAGGGAGAGCACTGAAGCTTTCTTT
TRBV29-1	TRBJ1-2	-	-	CSVREGGYGYTF	TGCAGCGTTAGGGAAGGGGGGTATGGCTACACCTTC